The source of this T cell receptor (beta chain) is a study of T cells in localized non-small cell lung cancer. Overall study results and limits: Uninvolved adjacent lung, not tumor, had the highest T cell clonality.

Germline values: CDR1 SEHNR, CDR2 FQNEAQ (reference sequence). Trimming at V came to 4 bases and at J to 5 bases, leaving 10 bases not matched to a gene. The length of the CDR3 is 15 residues. Assay: immunoSEQ multiplex PCR; the TCRdb copy retains only in-frame clones and omits some. The data hold tens of thousands of clones, with 75% to 90% observed a single time. As concerns this clone: Its antigen remains unknown.

This chain links TRBV7-9 with TRBJ1-1, with 7 positions matching TRBD1. This clonotype originated in a man aged 40-75 years with stage II squamous cell lung carcinoma. Source: PBMCs, taken before any cancer treatment. The chain's CDR3 is CASSSGDLRGTEAFF. In DNA form, the CDR3 reads TGTGCCAGCAGCTCTGGGGATCTCAGGGGGACTGAAGCTTTCTTT. The full variable domain, its missing parts supplied by reference TRBV7-9 and TRBJ1-1, is DTGVSQNPRHKITKRGQNVTFRCDPISEHNRLYWYRQTLGQGPEFLTYFQNEAQLEKSRLLSDRFSAERPKGSFSTLEIQRTEQGDSAMYLCASSSGDLRGTEAFFGQGTRLTVV.